These 14 T cell receptor beta chains were sequenced from one sample in a study of blood T cell repertoires in COVID-19. Repertoires were generated with immunoSEQ multiplex PCR, while TCRdb's copy carries only in-frame clones and drops some. Of 65,000 to 70,000 clones in the sample, about 80% were seen once. The sample was peripheral blood. The receptor source for this set is a woman aged 60 to 75 with acute or convalescent COVID-19.

The chain couples TRBV7-9 to TRBJ2-5; 9 positions agree with TRBD1. Germline V gives CDR1 SEHNR, CDR2 FQNEAQ (reference sequence). Trimming took 4 bases from V and 5 from J; bases not matched to a gene: 8. This CDR3 has 15 amino acids. CDR3 sequence (DNA): TGTGCCAGCAGCTCCTACGACAGGGGGGCGGAGACCCAGTACTTC. It yields the protein CASSSYDRGAETQYF.

This clone has a single count. In nucleotides, the CDR3 is TGTGCCAGCAGCTTAGTGACAGGGGGCAATGAAAAACTGTTTTTT. Residues: CASSLVTGGNEKLFF. The genes are TRBV11-2 and TRBJ1-4; the match to TRBD1 covers 10 bases. The CDR3 sequence is 15 residues long. The germline gives CDR1 SGHAT, CDR2 FQNNGV. V gave up 1 base and J gave up 5 bases; unmatched junction bases: 1.

V is TRBV29-1 and J is TRBJ1-1; tentative D call: TRBD1 (5 bases). This CDR3 has 13 amino acids. V shed 7 bases and J shed 1 base, with 13 bases lying between them. CDR1 and CDR2 from the germline V gene are SQVTM and ANQGSEA. The CDR3, as DNA: TGCAGCGGCCGACAGCGTACGAACACTGAAGCTTTCTTT. Its translation: CSGRQRTNTEAFF.

V usage is TRBV5-1 and J usage is TRBJ2-7; the D gene is possibly TRBD1 (6 bases). The germline V and J ends were trimmed by 0 bases and 2 bases, with 18 bases remaining between them. CDR3 length: 17 amino acids. CDR1 is SGHRS and CDR2 is YFSETQ in the germline V gene. The CDR3 sequence is CASSLASSGATTYEQYF. CDR3 DNA sequence: TGCGCCAGCAGCTTGGCAAGCTCAGGGGCTACCACCTACGAGCAGTACTTC.

The gene calls are TRBV9 and TRBJ2-2, with D unclear. The CDR3 consists of 16 residues. The germline V and J ends were trimmed by 0 bases and 4 bases, with 13 bases remaining between them. The V gene's germline CDR1 is SGDLS and CDR2 YYNGEE. The CDR3, as DNA: TGTGCCAGCAGCGTAGAGGTGCCTTCGGGCACCGGGGAGCTGTTTTTT. It encodes CASSVEVPSGTGELFF. Full variable domain (remainder filled in from reference TRBV9 and TRBJ2-2): DSGVTQTPKHLITATGQRVTLRCSPRSGDLSVYWYQQSLDQGLQFLIQYYNGEERAKGNILERFSAQQFPDLHSELNLSSLELGDSALYFCASSVEVPSGTGELFFGEGSRLTVL.

This sequence joins TRBV7-9 and TRBJ2-5, with D perhaps matching TRBD2 (7 bases). Germline loops: CDR1 SEHNR, CDR2 FQNEAQ (reference sequence). The CDR3 consists of 14 residues. V lost 5 bases to trimming and J lost 5 bases, with 15 bases between them. For the CDR3, the DNA is TGTGCCAGCAGCCAATGGGGGGGGCTCGAGACCCAGTACTTC. Translating gives CASSQWGGLETQYF.

The rearrangement links TRBV6-5 to TRBJ2-3; TRBD2 aligns across 8 bases. The CDR3 spans 15 residues. The germline V gene has CDR1 MNHEY and CDR2 SVGAGI. Trimming took 2 bases from V and 2 from J; bases not matched to a gene: 3. The chain's CDR3 is CASSYGRGDTDTQYF. In DNA, the CDR3 is TGTGCCAGCAGTTACGGGCGGGGGGACACAGATACGCAGTATTTT.

V is TRBV14 and J is TRBJ2-2; D perhaps matches TRBD1 (5 bases). This CDR3 is built from 13 residues. The germline V gene encodes CDR1 SGHDN and CDR2 FVKESK. Between the trimmed V and J ends, which lost 7 bases and 4 bases, there was a span of 10 bases. This CDR3 reads CASTPGFTGELFF. The CDR3 DNA follows: TGTGCCAGCACCCCAGGGTTCACCGGGGAGCTGTTTTTT.

The chain has TRBV12-3 or TRBV12-4 and TRBJ2-3; D ambiguous. Trimming removed 5 bases from V and 6 bases from J, with 9 bases in between. CDR3 size: 12 residues. CDR3 residues: CASSNTRDTQYF. The CDR3 DNA is TGTGCCAGCAGTAATACGAGGGATACGCAGTATTTT.

CDR3 nucleotide sequence: TGCGCCAGCAGCTTGGTGGACACTTCCTATGGCTACACCTTC. This translates into CASSLVDTSYGYTF. V and J are TRBV5-1 and TRBJ1-2; TRBD1 is a possible D gene (5 bases). The CDR3 totals 14 residues. Looked up from germline, CDR1 is SGHRS and CDR2 is YFSETQ. V lost 0 bases, J lost 4 bases, and 10 bases lay in between. Combining the CDR3 with reference TRBV5-1 and TRBJ1-2 gives the whole variable domain KAGVTQTPRYLIKTRGQQVTLSCSPISGHRSVSWYQQTPGQGLQFLFEYFSETQRNKGNFPGRFSGRQFSNSRSEMNVSTLELGDSALYLCASSLVDTSYGYTFGSGTRLTVV.

The chain recombines TRBV5-4 with TRBJ1-3, with a weak D call TRBD1 (5 bases). V was pared by 7 bases and J by 2 bases, with 13 bases between. The CDR3 has 14 residues. Germline assignment: CDR1 SGHNT and CDR2 YYREEE (reference sequence). The CDR3 sequence: CASELQGAGNTIYF. The CDR3 nucleotides read TGTGCCAGCGAGCTTCAGGGTGCTGGAAACACCATATATTTT.

The chain carries TRBV3-1 (or the pseudogene TRBV3-2) and TRBJ2-2, with 11 bases lining up with TRBD2. The CDR3 spans 18 residues. Germline loops: CDR1 LGHDT, CDR2 YNNKEL (reference sequence). J gave up 5 bases and V 6 bases, and 14 bases lay outside the gene matches. In nucleotides, the CDR3 is TGTGCCAGCAGTCCTACTCTTAGCGGGGGGGCGATGACCGGGGAGCTGTTTTTT. It is translated as CASSPTLSGGAMTGELFF.

The chain joins TRBV2 to TRBJ1-5; D ambiguous. V was cut by 3 bases and J by 6 bases, with 15 bases left in between. CDR3 length: 15 amino acids. Germline CDR1 is SNHLY and CDR2 is FYNNEI. The CDR3 loop is CASSDSPTEGQPQHF. CDR3 coding DNA: TGTGCCAGCAGTGATTCCCCAACCGAGGGTCAGCCCCAGCATTTT.

The chain links TRBV6-5 to TRBJ2-1, with TRBD1 identical over 8 bases. The CDR3 extends over 16 amino acids. Germline assignment: CDR1 MNHEY and CDR2 SVGAGI. Trimming took 0 bases from V and 7 from J; bases not matched to a gene: 8. The CDR3 reads CASSYSGRGLGNEQFF. CDR3 sequence (DNA): TGTGCCAGCAGTTACTCTGGCAGGGGGCTGGGGAATGAGCAGTTCTTC.